One sample yielded the 10 T cell receptor beta chains listed below, sequenced in a study of cytomegalovirus exposure and HLA in healthy donors. Vbeta (60) and Jbeta (13) primers were used in the PCR. Profiled with immunoSEQ multiplex PCR; TCRdb holds only in-frame clones, not every one. This table has 170,000 or so clones, around 80% appearing once. The specimen was PBMCs. These receptors were taken from a woman aged 50 to 60 in good health and CMV-seropositive.

This sequence joins TRBV6-1 and TRBJ2-3; TRBD1 might be the D (6 bases). V lost 6 bases to trimming and J lost 2 bases, with 15 bases between them. The CDR3 extends over 15 amino acids. Germline V gene lookup returns CDR1 MNHNS and CDR2 SASEGT. In nucleotides, the CDR3 is TGTGCCAGCAGACTCAACAGGGCCTTCACAGATACGCAGTATTTT. Translated, it gives CASRLNRAFTDTQYF.

This rearrangement joins TRBV7-2 to TRBJ2-5; 7 positions match TRBD1. The trim removed 6 bases at V and 2 bases at J, leaving 3 bases unmatched. Germline CDR1 and CDR2: SGHTA and FQGNSA. The CDR3 loop spans 13 amino acids. Here the CDR3 reads CASRGTDQETQYF. The CDR3 bases are TGTGCCAGCAGGGGGACAGATCAAGAGACCCAGTACTTC.

The V call is TRBV11-2, the J call TRBJ2-5; 9 nucleotides match TRBD1. Gene TRBJ2-7 matches the end of the DNA better, so the J call may be wrong. CDR1 and CDR2 (germline): SGHAT, FQNNGV. The CDR3 is 16 amino acids. CDR3 amino acids: CASSGRTGALLYEQYF. CDR3 DNA sequence: TGTGCCAGCAGCGGCCGGACAGGGGCCCTACTCTACGAGCAGTACTTC.

The CDR3 region has the DNA TGTGCCAGCAGCCTAAGGACTAGCGGCGGAGGTACGCAGTATTTT. It yields the protein CASSLRTSGGGTQYF. The rearrangement uses TRBV7-6 and TRBJ2-3; 10 nucleotides agree with TRBD2. The germline V gene encodes CDR1 SGHVS and CDR2 FNYEAQ. This CDR3 has 15 residues. V trimming: 5 bases; J trimming: 8 bases; junction bases outside the gene matches: 10.

The chain recombines TRBV6-1 with TRBJ2-3, with 9 bases that match TRBD1. There are 15 residues in the CDR3. The germline gives CDR1 MNHNS, CDR2 SASEGT. The V and J ends lost 4 bases and 1 base, in that order; junction bases with no gene match: 3. CDR3 residues: CASSGRQGGTDTQYF. Written as DNA, the CDR3 is TGTGCCAGCAGTGGAAGACAGGGGGGCACAGATACGCAGTATTTT.

This chain joins TRBV5-8 and TRBJ1-2; D unresolved. Trimming stripped 0 bases from V and 0 bases from J, with 15 bases between. From germline, CDR1 is SGHTS and CDR2 YDEGEE. The CDR3 loop spans 17 amino acids. The CDR3 spells CASSLALISGANYGYTF. The CDR3 region has the DNA TGTGCCAGCAGCTTGGCCCTTATCTCGGGAGCTAACTATGGCTACACCTTC.

The chain combines TRBV18 with TRBJ1-1, with D maybe TRBD1 (6 bases). Germline CDR1 KGHSH, CDR2 LQKENI. V dropped 6 bases and J dropped 1 base, with 12 bases sitting between them. The CDR3 has 14 residues. The DNA for the CDR3 is TGTGCCAGCTCCCCCGGGACACCGAACACTGAAGCTTTCTTT. Translation gives CASSPGTPNTEAFF.

V and J are TRBV11-2 and TRBJ2-5, with a weak D call TRBD2 (7 bases). Between the trimmed V and J ends, which lost 5 bases and 4 bases, there was a span of 14 bases. The CDR3 has 14 amino acids. Germline assignment: CDR1 SGHAT and CDR2 FQNNGV. The CDR3 sequence: CASSNPRGGETQYF. The CDR3 DNA is TGTGCCAGCAGCAACCCGAGGGGGGGAGAGACCCAGTACTTC.

V and J are TRBV7-3 and TRBJ2-3; 9 bases align to TRBD2. The CDR3 covers 16 residues. V dropped 2 bases and J dropped 5; count of bases not matched to a gene: 8. Germline values: CDR1 SGHTA, CDR2 FQGTGA. The CDR3 region is CASSLSEAGGRDTQYF. The CDR3 coding sequence is TGTGCCAGCAGCTTATCGGAAGCGGGAGGACGAGATACGCAGTATTTT. Using reference TRBV7-3 and TRBJ2-3 for the parts outside the CDR3, the full variable domain is GAGVSQTPSNKVTEKGKYVELRCDPISGHTALYWYRQSLGQGPEFLIYFQGTGAADDSGLPNDRFFAVRPEGSVSTLKIQRTERGDSAVYLCASSLSEAGGRDTQYFGPGTRLTVL.

The chain uses TRBV28 and TRBJ1-1; 9 nucleotides align to TRBD1. Germline-derived CDR1 and CDR2 are MDHEN and SYDVKM. CDR3 length equals 14 residues. V lost 6 bases, J lost 6 bases, and 8 bases stayed unmatched. DNA for the CDR3: TGTGCCAGCAGCCAAACCTGGACAGGGGCTGAAGCTTTCTTT. It specifies CASSQTWTGAEAFF.